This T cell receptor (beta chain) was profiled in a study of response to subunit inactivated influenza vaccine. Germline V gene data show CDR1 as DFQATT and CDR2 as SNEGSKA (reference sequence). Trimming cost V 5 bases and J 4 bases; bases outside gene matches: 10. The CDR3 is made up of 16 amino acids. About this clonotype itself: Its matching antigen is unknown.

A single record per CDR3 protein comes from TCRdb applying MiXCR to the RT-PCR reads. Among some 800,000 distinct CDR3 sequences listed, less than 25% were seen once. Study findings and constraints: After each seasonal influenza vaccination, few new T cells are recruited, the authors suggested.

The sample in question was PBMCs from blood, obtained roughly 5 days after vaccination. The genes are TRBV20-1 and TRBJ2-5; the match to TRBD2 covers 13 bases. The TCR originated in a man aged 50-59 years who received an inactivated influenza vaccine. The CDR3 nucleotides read TGCAGTGCTGTACTAGCGGGGGGGCGGATTGGAGAGACCCAGTACTTC. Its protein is CSAVLAGGRIGETQYF.